The source of this T cell receptor (beta chain) is a study of identical twins' blood T cells. This clonotype has a handful of counts. CDR3 length: 11 amino acids. Trimming left V 8 bases short and J 4 bases short, with 11 bases between. Germline loops: CDR1 DFQATT, CDR2 SNEGSKA (reference sequence). Each CDR3 protein gets one entry after TCRdb re-called the 5' RACE reads with MiXCR. The sample comprises 350,000 to 400,000 distinct CDR3 sequences, approximately 30% of which are singletons, and roughly 5.5% rests with the top ten. The chain links TRBV20-1 to TRBJ1-2; D unresolved. This receptor was obtained from a woman aged 18-50 years in good health. Sequenced sample: PBMCs. CDR3 protein: CSTPRPYGYTF. The CDR3 region has the DNA TGCAGTACCCCCAGGCCCTATGGCTACACCTTC.